Below, 18 T cell receptor beta chains from the same sample are listed, as sequenced in a study. MiXCR, applied by TCRdb to the 5' RACE reads, yields one record per CDR3 protein. The repertoire includes 13,000 or so distinct CDR3 sequences, 23% of them detected once, and approximately 3% sits in the top ten. Sequenced input: naive CD4+ T cells sorted from blood. Subset reported: naive CD4+ T cells, CD4+CD45RA+CD25-. These receptors were collected from a female donor with breast cancer.

The genes are TRBV7-2 and TRBJ2-7, with D perhaps TRBD1 or TRBD2 (5 bases each). V lost 2 bases and J 2 bases, leaving 10 bases between the germline ends. The CDR3 is made up of 14 amino acids. Looked up from germline, CDR1 is SGHTA and CDR2 is FQGNSA. CDR3 DNA: TGTGCCAGCAGCTTAATATGGGACCCCTACGAGCAGTACTTC. Amino acid sequence: CASSLIWDPYEQYF.

This clonotype was observed many times. The chain's CDR3 is CASSLTSHVTGELFF. The CDR3 coding sequence is TGTGCCAGCAGTTTGACTAGCCATGTGACCGGGGAGCTGTTTTTT. This chain connects TRBV7-2 to TRBJ2-2; 7 bases are shared with TRBD2. The CDR3 runs to 15 residues. The J segment lost 5 bases and the V segment lost 6 bases, leaving 9 bases of the junction unmatched. The germline gives CDR1 SGHTA, CDR2 FQGNSA.

This clonotype is medium-sized by share. Here the CDR3 reads CASSPGTGWGGDSYNEQFF. CDR3 coding DNA: TGCGCCAGCAGCCCCGGGACAGGGTGGGGAGGGGACTCCTACAATGAGCAGTTCTTC. The chain uses TRBV5-1 and TRBJ2-1; 9 bases map to TRBD1. CDR1 and CDR2 (germline): SGHRS, YFSETQ. CDR3 length: 19 amino acids. V was clipped by 4 bases and J by 0 bases; unmatched bases: 14.

As to this clonotype: A much more abundant neighbour one base away suggests this may be a read error. The genes are TRBV9 and TRBJ2-7; a weak D match, TRBD1 (5 bases). Germline V CDR1 and CDR2: SGDLS, YYNGEE. V gave up 3 bases and J gave up 5 bases, with 9 bases separating them. The CDR3 loop spans 12 amino acids. The CDR3 loop is CASSAQGNEQYF. CDR3 bases: TGTGCCAGCAGCGCCCAGGGTAACGAGCAGTACTTC.

The chain uses TRBV6-5 and TRBJ2-1; 16 bases fit TRBD2. J was trimmed by 12 bases and V by 8 bases; bases with no gene match: 10. The CDR3 has 15 residues. Germline CDR1 is MNHEY and CDR2 is SVGAGI. The CDR3 is CASGEAGLAGGWQFF. CDR3 DNA sequence: TGTGCCAGCGGGGAGGCGGGACTAGCGGGAGGGTGGCAGTTCTTC.

In this sample, this clonotype is medium-sized. The chain uses TRBV2 and TRBJ1-5; 8 bases map to TRBD1. V gave up 6 bases and J gave up 3 bases; unmatched junction bases: 7. Germline values: CDR1 SNHLY, CDR2 FYNNEI. The CDR3 length is 15 residues. CDR3 DNA: TGTGCCAGCAGAGGACAGGGCGGGACCAATCAGCCCCAGCATTTT. It is translated as CASRGQGGTNQPQHF.

By its share, this clonotype is medium-sized (0.01 to 0.1%). The CDR3 DNA reads TGCAGTGCTGATCTTTCCGGGGACACTGAAGCTTTCTTT. This sequence encodes CSADLSGDTEAFF. This sequence joins TRBV20-1 and TRBJ1-1; no clear D gene. The germline V gene encodes CDR1 DFQATT and CDR2 SNEGSKA (reference sequence). Trimming pared 5 bases from V and 3 bases from J, leaving 13 bases between. This CDR3 is 13 amino acids long.

This clonotype is termed medium-sized. V and J are TRBV20-1 and TRBJ1-2; D is possibly TRBD1 (5 bases). This CDR3 region has 14 residues. Trimming took 3 bases from V and 8 from J, leaving 19 bases between them. Germline CDR1 and CDR2: DFQATT and SNEGSKA (reference sequence). Here the CDR3 DNA reads TGCAGTGCTAGCAGGGACGGACCGGGGGTCGGCTACACCTTC. The encoded protein is CSASRDGPGVGYTF.

This chain links TRBV5-1 with TRBJ2-1, with 7 nucleotides matching TRBD2. The CDR3 spans 19 residues. V lost 0 bases to trimming and J lost 5 bases; unmatched junction nucleotides: 17. Germline CDR1 SGHRS, CDR2 YFSETQ. In DNA, the CDR3 is TGCGCCAGCAGCTTGGCTAGTAGAGGAGCGGGGAGTGGAAACAATGAGCAGTTCTTC. It encodes CASSLASRGAGSGNNEQFF.

This clonotype was detected a few times. The V and J genes are TRBV7-2 and TRBJ1-1, with a weak D call TRBD1 (6 bases). The CDR3 length is 14 residues. Germline V CDR1 and CDR2: SGHTA, FQGNSA. Trimming shortened V by 4 bases and J by 5 bases, and 14 bases separated the two germline ends. The CDR3 region is CASSSQGGKTEAFF. Written as DNA, the CDR3 is TGTGCCAGCAGCTCACAGGGAGGAAAGACTGAAGCTTTCTTT.

With regard to this clonotype: Germline is not matched at one junction end, which may reflect a read error. The V call is TRBV18, the J call TRBJ2-4; D remains ambiguous. The CDR3 runs 13 residues. Germline loops: CDR1 KGHSH, CDR2 LQKENI. CDR3 in DNA: TGCGCCGGCTCAAACAATGCCAAAAACATTCAGTACTTC. It encodes CAGSNNAKNIQYF.

The CDR3 bases are TGTGCCAGCATCACTCTCCACAGGGGGAACACTGAAGCTTTCTTT. This translates into CASITLHRGNTEAFF. V usage is TRBV7-2 and J usage is TRBJ1-1, with 7 nucleotides matching TRBD1. The CDR3 spans 15 residues. CDR1 is SGHTA, CDR2 FQGNSA, per germline. J lost 1 base, V lost 7 bases, and 9 bases had no gene match.

Regarding this clonotype: This may come from a read error, since a much larger clone is one base off. The rearrangement links TRBV27 to TRBJ2-3; D is unresolved. The germline V gene encodes CDR1 MNHEY and CDR2 SMNVEV (reference sequence). The CDR3 loop spans 11 amino acids. Trimming removed 5 bases from V and 4 bases from J, with 4 bases in between. The DNA of the CDR3 is TGTGCCAGCAGTGTCCCAGATACGCAGTATTTT. This codes for CASSVPDTQYF.

This clonotype is classed as medium-sized (0.01 to 0.1%). The V call is TRBV6-5, the J call TRBJ1-5; 10 bases agree with TRBD1. The germline CDR1 and CDR2 sequences are MNHEY and SVGAGI. This CDR3 is 15 amino acids long. The V segment lost 4 bases and the J segment 3 bases; nucleotides outside the gene matches: 3. The CDR3 reads CASSSDRGPNQPQHF. The CDR3 nucleotides read TGTGCCAGCAGTTCAGACAGGGGGCCCAATCAGCCCCAGCATTTT.

The chain links TRBV5-1 to TRBJ1-6; D call uncertain. V lost 2 bases and J 7 bases, leaving 10 bases between the germline ends. From germline, CDR1 is SGHRS and CDR2 YFSETQ. The CDR3 has 14 residues. CDR3 residues: CASSLGLWNSPLHF. CDR3 in DNA: TGCGCCAGCAGCTTAGGACTGTGGAATTCACCCCTCCACTTT.

With regard to this clonotype: One junction end disagrees with the germline gene, perhaps due to a read error. CDR3 sequence: CASSQQLAEDPYKQYF. CDR3 in DNA: TGTGCCAGCAGCCAACAGCTAGCGGAAGATCCCTACAAGCAGTACTTC. The genes are TRBV4-2 and TRBJ2-7, with 7 bases fitting TRBD2. The length of the CDR3 is 16 residues. The germline CDR1 and CDR2 sequences are LGHNA and YNFKEQ.

Comment on this clonotype: A read error may be the cause here, since a much bigger clone is one base away. The genes are TRBV20-1 and TRBJ2-2; D not resolved. CDR1 and CDR2 from the germline V gene are DFQATT and SNEGSKA (reference sequence). The V gene lost 3 bases and the J gene lost 0 bases, with 8 bases spanning the gap. CDR3 length: 14 residues. CDR3 bases: TGCAGTGCTAGGGACCGCTCGAACACCGGGGAGCTGTTTTTT. Protein product: CSARDRSNTGELFF.

Concerning this clonotype itself: This is likely a read error, given that the CDR3 carries no conserved phenylalanine or tryptophan at its end. The rearrangement uses TRBV19 and TRBJ1-2, with D possibly being TRBD1 (5 bases). Trimming removed 6 bases at V and 1 base at J, with 18 bases between. The germline gives CDR1 LNHDA, CDR2 SQIVND (reference sequence). The CDR3 runs 16 residues. The CDR3 here is CASSGPPRQINYGYTL. Here the CDR3 DNA reads TGTGCCAGTAGCGGACCGCCCCGACAGATTAACTATGGCTACACCCTC.